This record covers a single T cell receptor (beta chain). Its antigen is as yet unknown. In the PCR, 60 Vbeta and 13 Jbeta primers were used. TCRdb's copy holds only in-frame clones and misses some; the assay was immunoSEQ multiplex PCR. In the table there are 190,000 or so clones, approximately 80% of which are singletons. CDR1 is MNHNS, CDR2 SASEGT, per germline. CDR3 length: 14 amino acids. Trimming removed 6 bases from V and 6 bases from J; junction bases left unmatched: 11. This specimen belongs to a study of cytomegalovirus exposure and HLA in healthy donors. Notes on the study in general: Most CMV-associated TCR beta chains were later found to appear HLA-restricted. For TCR beta chains, V- and J-gene trimming was later linked to a missense DCLRE1C variant. Researchers catalogued 164 TCR beta chains as cytomegalovirus-associated.

The chain carries TRBV6-1 and TRBJ2-7; 7 bases map to TRBD1. Source material: PBMCs. This clonotype was sampled from a boy between 5 and 17 years old in good health and CMV-seronegative. The CDR3 is CASSLGQGVSEQYF. In DNA, the CDR3 is TGTGCCAGCAGCCTTGGGCAGGGGGTGAGCGAGCAGTACTTC.